The TCR beta chain described here comes from a study of early T cells in non-severe SARS-CoV-2 infection. About the research overall: Bulk RNA isolated from unsorted whole blood underwent sequencing; chains were not paired. Study outcomes and limitations: VDJdb-based matching was biased toward anti-spike CD8 responses and missed private and CD4 specificities.

This clonotype was seen repeatedly, ten times or more. The antigen is not known. Individually, cDNA molecules had unique molecular identifiers attached to them. In TCRdb, the 5' RACE reads were re-called with MiXCR into one record per CDR3 protein. The table records 25,000 to 35,000 distinct CDR3 sequences, approximately 5% of them present only once. The TCR comes from an adult who was a healthcare worker with PCR-confirmed SARS-CoV-2 infection or an uninfected control (not recorded which). Input material: whole blood.

This CDR3 is CASSIDRGALSTDTQYF. The CDR3, as DNA: TGTGCCAGTAGTATAGATCGAGGGGCGTTGAGCACAGATACGCAGTATTTT. This chain links TRBV19 with TRBJ2-3; D is tentatively TRBD1 or TRBD2 (5 bases each). The germline CDR1 and CDR2 sequences are LNHDA and SQIVND (reference sequence). Trimming took off 0 bases at V and 0 bases at J, with 13 bases between the two ends. The length of the CDR3 is 17 residues.